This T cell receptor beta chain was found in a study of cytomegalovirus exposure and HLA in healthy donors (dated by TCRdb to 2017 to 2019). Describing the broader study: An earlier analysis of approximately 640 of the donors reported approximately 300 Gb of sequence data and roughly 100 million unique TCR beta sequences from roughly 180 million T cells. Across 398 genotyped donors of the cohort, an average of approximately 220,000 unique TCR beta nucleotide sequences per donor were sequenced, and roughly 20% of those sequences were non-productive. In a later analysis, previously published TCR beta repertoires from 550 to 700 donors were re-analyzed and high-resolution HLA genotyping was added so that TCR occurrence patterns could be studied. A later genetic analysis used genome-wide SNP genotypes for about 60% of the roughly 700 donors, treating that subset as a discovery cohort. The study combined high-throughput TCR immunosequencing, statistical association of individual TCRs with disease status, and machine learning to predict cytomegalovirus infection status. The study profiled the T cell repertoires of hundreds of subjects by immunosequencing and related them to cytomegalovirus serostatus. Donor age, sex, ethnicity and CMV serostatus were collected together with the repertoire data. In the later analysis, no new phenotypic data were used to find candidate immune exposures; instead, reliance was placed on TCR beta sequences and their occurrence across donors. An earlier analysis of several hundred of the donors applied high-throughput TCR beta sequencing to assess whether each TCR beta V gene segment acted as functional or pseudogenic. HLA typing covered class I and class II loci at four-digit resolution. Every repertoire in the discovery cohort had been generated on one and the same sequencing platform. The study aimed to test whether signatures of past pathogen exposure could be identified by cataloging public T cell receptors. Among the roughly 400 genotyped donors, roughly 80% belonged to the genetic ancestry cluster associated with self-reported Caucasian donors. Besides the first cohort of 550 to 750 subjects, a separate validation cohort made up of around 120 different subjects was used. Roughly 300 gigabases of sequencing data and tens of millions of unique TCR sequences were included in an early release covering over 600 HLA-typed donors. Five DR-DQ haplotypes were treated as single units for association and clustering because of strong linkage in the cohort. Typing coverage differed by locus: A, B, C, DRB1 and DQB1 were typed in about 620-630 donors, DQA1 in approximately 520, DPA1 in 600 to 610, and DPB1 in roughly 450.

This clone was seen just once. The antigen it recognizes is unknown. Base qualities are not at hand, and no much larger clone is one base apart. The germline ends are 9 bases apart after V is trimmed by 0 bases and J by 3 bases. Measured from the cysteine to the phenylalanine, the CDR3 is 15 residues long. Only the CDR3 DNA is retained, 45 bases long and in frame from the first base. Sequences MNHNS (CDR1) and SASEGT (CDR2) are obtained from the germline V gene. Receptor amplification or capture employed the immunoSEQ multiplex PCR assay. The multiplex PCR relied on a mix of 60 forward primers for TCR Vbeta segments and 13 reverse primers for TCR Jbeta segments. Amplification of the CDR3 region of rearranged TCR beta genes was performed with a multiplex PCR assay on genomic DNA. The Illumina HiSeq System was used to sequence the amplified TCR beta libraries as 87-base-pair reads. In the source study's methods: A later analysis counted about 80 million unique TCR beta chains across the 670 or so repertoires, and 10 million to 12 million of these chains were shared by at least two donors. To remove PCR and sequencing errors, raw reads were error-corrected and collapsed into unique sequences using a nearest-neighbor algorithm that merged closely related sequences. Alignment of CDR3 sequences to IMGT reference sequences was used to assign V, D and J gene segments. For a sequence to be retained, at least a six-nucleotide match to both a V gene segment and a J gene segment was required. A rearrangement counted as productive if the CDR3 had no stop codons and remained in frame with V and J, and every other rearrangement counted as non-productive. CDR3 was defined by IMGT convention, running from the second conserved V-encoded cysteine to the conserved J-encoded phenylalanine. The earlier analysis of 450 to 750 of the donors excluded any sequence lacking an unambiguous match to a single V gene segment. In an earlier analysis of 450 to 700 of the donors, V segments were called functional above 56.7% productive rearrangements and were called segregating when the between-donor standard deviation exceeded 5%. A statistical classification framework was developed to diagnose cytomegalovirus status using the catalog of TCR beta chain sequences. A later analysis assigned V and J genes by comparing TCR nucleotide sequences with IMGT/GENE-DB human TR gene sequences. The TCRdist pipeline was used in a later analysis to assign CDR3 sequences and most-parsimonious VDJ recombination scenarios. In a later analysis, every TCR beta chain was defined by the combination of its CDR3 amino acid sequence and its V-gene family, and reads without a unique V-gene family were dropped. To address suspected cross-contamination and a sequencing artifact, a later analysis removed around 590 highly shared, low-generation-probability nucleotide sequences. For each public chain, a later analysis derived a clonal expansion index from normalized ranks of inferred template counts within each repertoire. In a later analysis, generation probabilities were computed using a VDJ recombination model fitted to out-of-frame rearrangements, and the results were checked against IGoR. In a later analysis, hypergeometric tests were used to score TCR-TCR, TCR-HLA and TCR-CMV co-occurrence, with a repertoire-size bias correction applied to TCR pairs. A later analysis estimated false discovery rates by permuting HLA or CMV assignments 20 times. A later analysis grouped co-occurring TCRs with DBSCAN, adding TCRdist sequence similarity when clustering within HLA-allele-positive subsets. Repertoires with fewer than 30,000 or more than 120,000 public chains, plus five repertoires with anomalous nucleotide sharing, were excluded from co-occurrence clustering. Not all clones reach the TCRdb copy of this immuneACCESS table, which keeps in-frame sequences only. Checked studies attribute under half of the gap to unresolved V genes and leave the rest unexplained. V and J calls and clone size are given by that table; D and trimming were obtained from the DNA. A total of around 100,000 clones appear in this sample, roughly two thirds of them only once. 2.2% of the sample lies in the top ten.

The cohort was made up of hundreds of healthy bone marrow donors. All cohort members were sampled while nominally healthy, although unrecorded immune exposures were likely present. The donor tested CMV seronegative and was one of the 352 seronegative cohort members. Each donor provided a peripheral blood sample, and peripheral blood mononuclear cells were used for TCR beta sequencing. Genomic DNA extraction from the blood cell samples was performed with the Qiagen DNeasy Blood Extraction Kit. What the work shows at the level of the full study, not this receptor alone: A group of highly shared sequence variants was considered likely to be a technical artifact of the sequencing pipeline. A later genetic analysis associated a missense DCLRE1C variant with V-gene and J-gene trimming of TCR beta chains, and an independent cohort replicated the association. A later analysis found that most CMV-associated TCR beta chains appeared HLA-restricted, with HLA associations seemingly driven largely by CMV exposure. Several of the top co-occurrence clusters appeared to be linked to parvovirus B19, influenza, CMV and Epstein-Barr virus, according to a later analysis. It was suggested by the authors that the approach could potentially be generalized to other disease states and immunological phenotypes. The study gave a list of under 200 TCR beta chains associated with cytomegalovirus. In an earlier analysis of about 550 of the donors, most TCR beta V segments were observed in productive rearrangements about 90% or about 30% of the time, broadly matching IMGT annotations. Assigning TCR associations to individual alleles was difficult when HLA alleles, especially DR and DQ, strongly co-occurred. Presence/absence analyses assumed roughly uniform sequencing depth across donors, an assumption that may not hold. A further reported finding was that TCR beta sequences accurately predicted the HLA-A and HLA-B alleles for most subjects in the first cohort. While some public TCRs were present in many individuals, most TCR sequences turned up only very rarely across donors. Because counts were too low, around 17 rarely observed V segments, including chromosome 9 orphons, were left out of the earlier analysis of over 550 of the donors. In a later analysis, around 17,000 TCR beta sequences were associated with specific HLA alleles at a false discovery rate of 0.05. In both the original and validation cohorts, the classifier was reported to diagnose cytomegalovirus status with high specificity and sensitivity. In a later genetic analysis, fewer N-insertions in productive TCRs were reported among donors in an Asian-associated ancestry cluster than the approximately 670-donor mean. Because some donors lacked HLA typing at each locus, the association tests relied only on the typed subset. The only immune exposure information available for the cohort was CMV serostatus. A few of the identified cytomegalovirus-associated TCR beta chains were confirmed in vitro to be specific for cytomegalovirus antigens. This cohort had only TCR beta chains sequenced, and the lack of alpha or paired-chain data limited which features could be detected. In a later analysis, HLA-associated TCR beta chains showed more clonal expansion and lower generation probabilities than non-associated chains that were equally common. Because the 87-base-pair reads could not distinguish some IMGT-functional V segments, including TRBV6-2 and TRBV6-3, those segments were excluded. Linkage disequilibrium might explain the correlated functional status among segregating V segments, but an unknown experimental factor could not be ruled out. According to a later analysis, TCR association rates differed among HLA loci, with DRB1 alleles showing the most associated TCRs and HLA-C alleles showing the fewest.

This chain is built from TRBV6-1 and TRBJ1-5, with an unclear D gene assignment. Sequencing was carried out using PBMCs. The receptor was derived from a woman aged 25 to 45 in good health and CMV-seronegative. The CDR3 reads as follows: CASSEAGGSNQPQHF. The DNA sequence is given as TGTGCCAGCAGTGAAGCCGGAGGATCCAATCAGCCCCAGCATTTT.